The next 19 T cell receptor beta chains were all read from a single sample in a study of blood T cell repertoires in COVID-19. Method: immunoSEQ multiplex PCR; TCRdb's copy keeps in-frame clones and lacks some. The sample yields around 67,000 clones, 80% to 90% seen once. Sequencing was carried out using peripheral blood. The receptors stem from a man aged 50-60 years with active COVID-19.

There are a few counts of this clone. The J gene is TRBJ1-6, the V gene TRBV28, with 7 bases that match TRBD1. With 3 bases clipped from V and 3 bases from J, the junction kept 11 bases outside the gene matches. Germline values: CDR1 MDHEN, CDR2 SYDVKM. The CDR3 totals 18 residues. The CDR3 DNA reads TGTGCCAGCAGTTTTGGGGCGGGACAGAGTAACTATAATTCACCCCTCCACTTT. This sequence encodes CASSFGAGQSNYNSPLHF.

V usage is TRBV6-5 and J usage is TRBJ2-7; TRBD2 matches at 9 bases. The CDR3 spans 15 residues. CDR1 MNHEY and CDR2 SVGAGI come from the germline V gene. With V trimmed by 6 bases and J by 0 bases, 6 bases remained unmatched. Here the CDR3 reads CASSKSGGSSYEQYF. The CDR3 nucleotides read TGTGCCAGCAGCAAGAGCGGGGGGAGCTCCTACGAGCAGTACTTC.

The rearrangement links TRBV7-9 to TRBJ1-1; D unclear. This CDR3 is 13 amino acids long. Germline assignment: CDR1 SEHNR and CDR2 FQNEAQ (reference sequence). Trimming shortened V by 1 base and J by 11 bases, and 14 bases separated the two germline ends. The CDR3: CASSLVGGRRAFF. DNA of the CDR3: TGTGCCAGCAGCTTAGTAGGAGGAAGGCGTGCTTTCTTT.

This chain joins TRBV18 and TRBJ2-3, with D unresolved. V was clipped by 2 bases and J by 4 bases, with 10 bases between them. CDR3 length equals 14 residues. Germline CDR1 and CDR2: KGHSH and LQKENI. As DNA, the CDR3 is TGTGCCAGCTCACCAGAACAGATTTCAGATACGCAGTATTTT. Amino acid sequence: CASSPEQISDTQYF. The full variable domain, in which reference TRBV18 and TRBJ2-3 provide the parts outside the CDR3, is NAGVMQNPRHLVRRRGQEARLRCSPMKGHSHVYWYRQLPEEGLKFMVYLQKENIIDESGMPKERFSAEFPKEGPSILRIQQVVRGDSAAYFCASSPEQISDTQYFGPGTRLTVL.

The rearrangement joins TRBV18 to TRBJ1-3, with TRBD1 as a possible D gene (5 bases). Trimming shortened V by 0 bases and J by 3 bases, and 9 bases separated the two germline ends. The CDR3 is 15 amino acids. Germline CDR1 is KGHSH and CDR2 is LQKENI. CDR3 region: CASSPPGQSGNTIYF. CDR3 sequence (DNA): TGTGCCAGCTCACCACCGGGGCAGAGTGGAAACACCATATATTTT.

The rearrangement links TRBV29-1 to TRBJ2-5; 7 nucleotides align to TRBD1. Germline assignment: CDR1 SQVTM and CDR2 ANQGSEA. This CDR3 has 13 residues. V dropped 4 bases and J dropped 1; count of bases not matched to a gene: 3. DNA for the CDR3: TGCAGCGTTGTCCGGGACAGCCAAGAGACCCAGTACTTC. It codes for CSVVRDSQETQYF.

This sequence joins TRBV27 and TRBJ2-1; 10 nucleotides align to TRBD2. CDR3 length equals 18 residues. The V and J ends lost 6 bases and 8 bases, in that order; junction bases with no gene match: 19. Germline CDR1 and CDR2: MNHEY and SMNVEV (reference sequence). The CDR3 sequence is CASSRKAGTSVGFYEQFF. CDR3 sequence (DNA): TGTGCCAGCAGCCGCAAGGCCGGGACTAGCGTTGGCTTCTATGAGCAGTTCTTC.

This sequence joins TRBV5-1 and TRBJ1-2; D call uncertain. CDR3 length: 19 amino acids. The germline gives CDR1 SGHRS, CDR2 YFSETQ. V lost 4 bases, J lost 6 bases, and 31 bases lay in between. The CDR3: CASSRPEVPGSQTTDGYTF. CDR3 DNA: TGCGCCAGCAGCCGACCCGAAGTCCCGGGGTCCCAAACAACTGATGGCTACACCTTC.

The CDR3 DNA reads TGCAGCGTTGAGCGGACAGGGAACACTGAAGCTTTCTTT. Protein product: CSVERTGNTEAFF. The chain uses TRBV29-1 and TRBJ1-1, with 7 bases aligning to TRBD1. Trimming at V came to 3 bases and at J to 1 base, leaving 2 bases not matched to a gene. Germline values: CDR1 SQVTM, CDR2 ANQGSEA. The CDR3 spans 13 residues.

This clone was seen just once. The J gene is TRBJ2-1, the V gene TRBV11-3; 9 bases line up with TRBD2. After removal of 2 bases from V and 5 bases from J, the junction contained 4 bases not matched to a gene. CDR1 and CDR2 from the germline V gene are SGHNT and YENEEA. The CDR3 is made up of 15 amino acids. CDR3 loop: CASSLWASGNNEQFF. CDR3 DNA: TGTGCCAGCAGCTTATGGGCTAGCGGGAACAATGAGCAGTTCTTC.

The rearrangement joins TRBV19 to TRBJ1-6; TRBD1 is a possible D gene (6 bases). With 10 bases removed from V and 2 bases from J, the gap between germline ends came to 21 bases. Germline CDR1 reads LNHDA; CDR2 reads SQIVND (reference sequence). This CDR3 contains 17 residues. The CDR3 DNA reads TGTGCCACGACCGGGGGGCACACCCCCCCCTATAATTCACCCCTCCACTTT. Translating it yields CATTGGHTPPYNSPLHF.

The chain couples TRBV7-8 to TRBJ2-1; 11 nucleotides line up with TRBD2. This CDR3 spans 17 amino acids. The trim removed 5 bases at V and 0 bases at J, leaving 6 bases unmatched. Germline values: CDR1 SGHVS, CDR2 FQNEAQ. The CDR3 nucleotides read TGTGCCAGCAGCGCCCGACTAGCGGGAAGCTCCTACAATGAGCAGTTCTTC. Protein product: CASSARLAGSSYNEQFF.

The rearrangement uses TRBV19 and TRBJ2-7; 11 bases line up with TRBD2. After removal of 3 bases from V and 3 bases from J, the junction contained 4 bases not matched to a gene. The CDR3 sequence is 15 residues long. Per germline, CDR1 LNHDA and CDR2 SQIVND (reference sequence). This CDR3 is CASSIGTSGSYEQYF. In nucleotides, the CDR3 is TGTGCCAGTAGTATCGGTACTAGCGGGAGCTACGAGCAGTACTTC.

The chain carries TRBV29-1 and TRBJ2-1, with TRBD2 matching 7 bases. J was trimmed by 12 bases and V by 4 bases; bases with no gene match: 12. The CDR3 totals 13 residues. The V gene's germline CDR1 is SQVTM and CDR2 ANQGSEA. The CDR3 here is CSVVGGSLLPQFF. DNA of the CDR3: TGCAGCGTTGTGGGGGGGAGCCTACTCCCGCAGTTCTTC.

The V gene is TRBV5-1, the J gene TRBJ1-1; D is uncertain. V lost 0 bases and J 2 bases, leaving 14 bases between the germline ends. Germline values: CDR1 SGHRS, CDR2 YFSETQ. This CDR3 contains 16 residues. CDR3 DNA: TGCGCCAGCAGCTTGGCTGATCGGGTCACTAACACTGAAGCTTTCTTT. It is translated as CASSLADRVTNTEAFF.

CDR3 region: CASSERDRVYEQYF. Written as DNA, the CDR3 is TGTGCCAGCAGCGAAAGGGACAGGGTATACGAGCAGTACTTC. The chain employs TRBV5-4 and TRBJ2-7, with 9 bases lining up with TRBD1. Looked up from germline, CDR1 is SGHNT and CDR2 is YYREEE (reference sequence). CDR3 length equals 14 residues. Trimming removed 4 bases from V and 4 bases from J; junction bases left unmatched: 6.

The V and J genes are TRBV5-4 and TRBJ2-7, with D possibly matching TRBD1 (6 bases). The V end was cut by 1 base, the J end by 0 bases, with 11 bases between. Germline CDR1 reads SGHNT; CDR2 reads YYREEE (reference sequence). This CDR3 has 15 residues. The CDR3 reads CASSLRSGASYEQYF. CDR3 bases: TGTGCCAGCAGCTTGAGGTCAGGGGCCTCCTACGAGCAGTACTTC.

This chain connects TRBV3-1 (or the pseudogene TRBV3-2) to TRBJ2-7, with D possibly being TRBD1 (6 bases). The V gene lost 2 bases and the J gene lost 6 bases, with 8 bases spanning the gap. The CDR3 contains 12 residues. Germline values: CDR1 LGHDT, CDR2 YNNKEL (reference sequence). The CDR3 loop reads CASSQSRGEQYF. CDR3 coding DNA: TGTGCCAGCAGCCAAAGCAGGGGCGAGCAGTACTTC.

The rearrangement links TRBV11-2 to TRBJ1-5; D uncertain. Germline assignment: CDR1 SGHAT and CDR2 FQNNGV. The V and J ends lost 3 bases and 5 bases respectively, with 8 bases between them. The CDR3 contains 13 residues. Written as DNA, the CDR3 is TGTGCCAGCAGCTTTTCTGACTATCAGCCCCAGCATTTT. Translating it yields CASSFSDYQPQHF.